Listed here is a single TCR beta chain. Some clones are missing from TCRdb's copy, which holds only in-frame ones; the method was immunoSEQ multiplex PCR. The sample carries 1.4 million to 1.5 million clones, around 95% recorded once. This sample is drawn from a study of shared clonotypes between healthy human individuals. Participating donors were healthy, HIV-negative adults free of recent acute infections or vaccinations. Splitting the CD4+ cells yielded a CD45RA+ naive subset and a CD45RA-negative memory subset. The specimen sequenced was naive CD4+ T cells sorted from blood. Subset given: CD45RA+ positively selected. The receptor was derived from a man aged 25 to 45 in good health.

The CDR3 sequence is CASTWLAGDAGTDTQYF. The CDR3, as DNA: TGTGCCAGCACCTGGCTAGCGGGAGATGCTGGGACAGATACGCAGTATTTT. This chain joins TRBV5-6 and TRBJ2-3; 10 nucleotides match TRBD2. V was clipped by 6 bases and J by 3 bases; unmatched bases: 13. Germline V gives CDR1 SGHDT, CDR2 YYEEEE. There are 17 residues in the CDR3. Drawing the rest from reference TRBV5-6 and TRBJ2-3, the complete variable domain is DAGVTQSPTHLIKTRGQQVTLRCSPKSGHDTVSWYQQALGQGPQFIFQYYEEEERQRGNFPDRFSGHQFPNYSSELNVNALLLGDSALYLCASTWLAGDAGTDTQYFGPGTRLTVL.